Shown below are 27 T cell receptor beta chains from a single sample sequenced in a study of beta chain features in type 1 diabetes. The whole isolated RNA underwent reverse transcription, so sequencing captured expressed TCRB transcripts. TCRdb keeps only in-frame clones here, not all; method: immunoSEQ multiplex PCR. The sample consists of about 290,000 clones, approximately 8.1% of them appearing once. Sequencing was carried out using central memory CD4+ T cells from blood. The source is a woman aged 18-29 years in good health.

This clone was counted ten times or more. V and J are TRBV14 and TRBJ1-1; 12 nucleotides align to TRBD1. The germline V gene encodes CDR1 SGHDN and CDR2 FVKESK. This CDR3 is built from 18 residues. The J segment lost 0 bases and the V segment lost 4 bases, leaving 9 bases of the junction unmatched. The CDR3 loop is CASSRDGTGGYLNTEAFF. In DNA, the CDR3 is TGTGCCAGCAGCCGAGACGGGACAGGGGGCTACCTGAACACTGAAGCTTTCTTT.

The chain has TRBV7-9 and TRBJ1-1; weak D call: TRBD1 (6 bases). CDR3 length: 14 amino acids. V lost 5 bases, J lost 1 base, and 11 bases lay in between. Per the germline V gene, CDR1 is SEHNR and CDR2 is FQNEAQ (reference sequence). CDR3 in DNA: TGTGCCAGCAGCATGGGGGCAGGGAACACTGAAGCTTTCTTT. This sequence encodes CASSMGAGNTEAFF.

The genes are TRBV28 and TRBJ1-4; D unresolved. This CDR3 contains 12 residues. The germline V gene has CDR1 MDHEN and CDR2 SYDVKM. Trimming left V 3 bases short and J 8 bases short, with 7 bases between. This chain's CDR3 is CASSFRREKLFF. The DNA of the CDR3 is TGTGCCAGCAGTTTCCGGAGGGAAAAACTGTTTTTT.

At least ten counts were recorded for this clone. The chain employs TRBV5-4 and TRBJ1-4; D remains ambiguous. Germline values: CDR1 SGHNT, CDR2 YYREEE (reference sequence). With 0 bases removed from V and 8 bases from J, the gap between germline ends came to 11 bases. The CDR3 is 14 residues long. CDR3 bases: TGTGCCAGCAGCTTGGGGGAAGTGGGCGAAAAACTGTTTTTT. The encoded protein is CASSLGEVGEKLFF.

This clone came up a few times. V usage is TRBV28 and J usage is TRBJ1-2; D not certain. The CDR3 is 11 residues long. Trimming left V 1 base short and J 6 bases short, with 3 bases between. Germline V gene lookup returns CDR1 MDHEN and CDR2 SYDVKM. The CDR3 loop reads CASSLYDGYTF. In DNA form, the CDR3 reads TGTGCCAGCAGTTTATATGATGGCTACACCTTC.

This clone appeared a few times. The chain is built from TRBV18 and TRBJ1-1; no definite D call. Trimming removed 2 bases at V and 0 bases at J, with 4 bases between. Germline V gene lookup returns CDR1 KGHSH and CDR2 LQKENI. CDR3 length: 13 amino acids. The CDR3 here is CASSPNLNTEAFF. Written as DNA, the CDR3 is TGTGCCAGCTCACCAAACTTGAACACTGAAGCTTTCTTT.

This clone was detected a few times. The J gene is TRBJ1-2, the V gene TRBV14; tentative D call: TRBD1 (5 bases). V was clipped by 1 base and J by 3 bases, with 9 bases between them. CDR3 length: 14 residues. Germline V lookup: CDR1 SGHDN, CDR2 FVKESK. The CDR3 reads CASSQVGVDYGYTF. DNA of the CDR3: TGTGCCAGCAGCCAAGTAGGGGTTGACTATGGCTACACCTTC. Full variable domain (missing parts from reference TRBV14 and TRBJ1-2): EAGVTQFPSHSVIEKGQTVTLRCDPISGHDNLYWYRRVMGKEIKFLLHFVKESKQDESGMPNNRFLAERTGGTYSTLKVQPAELEDSGVYFCASSQVGVDYGYTFGSGTRLTVV.

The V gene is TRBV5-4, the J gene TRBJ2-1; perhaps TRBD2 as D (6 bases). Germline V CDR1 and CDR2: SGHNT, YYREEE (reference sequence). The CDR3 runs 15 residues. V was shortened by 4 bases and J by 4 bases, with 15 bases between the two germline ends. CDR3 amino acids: CASSVSGRYYNEQFF. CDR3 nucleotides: TGTGCCAGCAGCGTTAGCGGACGTTATTACAATGAGCAGTTCTTC.

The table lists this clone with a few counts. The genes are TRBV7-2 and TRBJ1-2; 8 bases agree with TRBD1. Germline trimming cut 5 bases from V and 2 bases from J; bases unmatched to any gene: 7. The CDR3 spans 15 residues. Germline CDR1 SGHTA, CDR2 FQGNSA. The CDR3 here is CASSQLTGDNYGYTF. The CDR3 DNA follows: TGTGCCAGCAGCCAATTGACAGGGGACAACTATGGCTACACCTTC.

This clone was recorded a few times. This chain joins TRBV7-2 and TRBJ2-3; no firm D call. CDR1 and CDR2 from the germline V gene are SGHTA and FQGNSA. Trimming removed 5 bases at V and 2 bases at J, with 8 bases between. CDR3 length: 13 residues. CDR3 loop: CASSTPNTDTQYF. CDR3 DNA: TGTGCCAGCAGCACCCCAAACACAGATACGCAGTATTTT.

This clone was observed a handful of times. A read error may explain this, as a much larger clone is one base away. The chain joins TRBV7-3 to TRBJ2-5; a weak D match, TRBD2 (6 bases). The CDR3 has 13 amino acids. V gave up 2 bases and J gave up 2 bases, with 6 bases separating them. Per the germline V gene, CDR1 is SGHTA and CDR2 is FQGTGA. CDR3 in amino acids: CASSLGGQETQYF. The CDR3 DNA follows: TGTGCCAGCAGCTTAGGGGGGCAAGAGACCCAGTACTTC.

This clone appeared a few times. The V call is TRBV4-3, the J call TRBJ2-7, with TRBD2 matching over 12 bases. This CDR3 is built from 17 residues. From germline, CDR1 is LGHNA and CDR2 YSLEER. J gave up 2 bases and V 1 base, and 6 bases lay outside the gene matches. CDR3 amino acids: CASSQGAGTSGPYEQYF. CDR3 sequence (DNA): TGCGCCAGCAGCCAAGGGGCGGGGACTAGCGGGCCCTACGAGCAGTACTTC.

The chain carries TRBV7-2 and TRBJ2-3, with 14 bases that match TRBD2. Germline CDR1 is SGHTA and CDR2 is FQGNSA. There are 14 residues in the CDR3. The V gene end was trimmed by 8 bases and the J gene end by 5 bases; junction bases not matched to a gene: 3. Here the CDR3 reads CASAGTSGGDTQYF. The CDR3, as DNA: TGTGCCAGCGCGGGGACTAGCGGGGGAGATACGCAGTATTTT. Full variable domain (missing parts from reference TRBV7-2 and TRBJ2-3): GAGVSQSPSNKVTEKGKDVELRCDPISGHTALYWYRQSLGQGLEFLIYFQGNSAPDKSGLPSDRFSAERTGGSVSTLTIQRTQQEDSAVYLCASAGTSGGDTQYFGPGTRLTVL.

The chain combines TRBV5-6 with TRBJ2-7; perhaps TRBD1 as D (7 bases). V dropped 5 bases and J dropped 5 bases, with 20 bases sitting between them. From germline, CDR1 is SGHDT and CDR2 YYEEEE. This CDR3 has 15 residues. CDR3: CASRLTGDSPNEQYV. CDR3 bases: TGTGCCAGCAGACTCACGGGGGACAGCCCAAACGAGCAGTACGTC.

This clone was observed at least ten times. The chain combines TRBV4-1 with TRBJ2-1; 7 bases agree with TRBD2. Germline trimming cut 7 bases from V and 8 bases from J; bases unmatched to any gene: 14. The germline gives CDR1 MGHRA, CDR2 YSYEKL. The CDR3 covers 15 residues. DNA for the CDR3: TGCGCCAGCACCCGGCTAGCCCGGGAGGACTATGAGCAGTTCTTC. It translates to CASTRLAREDYEQFF.

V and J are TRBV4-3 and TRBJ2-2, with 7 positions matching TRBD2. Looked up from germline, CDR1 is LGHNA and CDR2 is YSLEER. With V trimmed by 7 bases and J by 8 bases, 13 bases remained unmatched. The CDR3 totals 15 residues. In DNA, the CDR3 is TGCGCCAGCACCCCAAACCCAAGCGGGATGGGGGAGCTGTTTTTT. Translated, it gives CASTPNPSGMGELFF.

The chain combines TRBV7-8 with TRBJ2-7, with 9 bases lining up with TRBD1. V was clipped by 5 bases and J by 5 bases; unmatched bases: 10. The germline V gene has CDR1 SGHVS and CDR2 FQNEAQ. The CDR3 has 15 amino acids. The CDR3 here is CASSPGTGREDEQYV. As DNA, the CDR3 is TGTGCCAGCAGCCCCGGGACAGGGAGGGAGGACGAGCAGTACGTC.

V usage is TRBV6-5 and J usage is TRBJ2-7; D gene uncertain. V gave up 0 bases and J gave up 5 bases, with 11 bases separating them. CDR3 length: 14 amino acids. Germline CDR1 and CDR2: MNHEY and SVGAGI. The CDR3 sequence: CASSYSGNQHEQYV. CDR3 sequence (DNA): TGTGCCAGCAGTTACTCGGGGAATCAACACGAGCAGTACGTC.

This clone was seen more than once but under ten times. For the CDR3, the DNA is TGCGCCAGCAGCTTGTTTACAGGGGGCAATCAGCCCCAGCATTTT. Amino acid sequence: CASSLFTGGNQPQHF. V gene TRBV5-1 combines with J gene TRBJ1-5; TRBD1 matches at 7 bases. Germline values: CDR1 SGHRS, CDR2 YFSETQ. V lost 1 base to trimming and J lost 2 bases; unmatched junction nucleotides: 3. CDR3 length: 15 residues.

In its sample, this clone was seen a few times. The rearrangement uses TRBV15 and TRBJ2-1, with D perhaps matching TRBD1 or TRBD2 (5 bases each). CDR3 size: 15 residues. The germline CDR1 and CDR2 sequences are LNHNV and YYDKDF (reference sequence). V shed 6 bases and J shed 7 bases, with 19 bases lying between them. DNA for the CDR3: TGTGCCACCAGACGGACGCAGGGAGCGTGGAATGAGCAGTTCTTC. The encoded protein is CATRRTQGAWNEQFF.

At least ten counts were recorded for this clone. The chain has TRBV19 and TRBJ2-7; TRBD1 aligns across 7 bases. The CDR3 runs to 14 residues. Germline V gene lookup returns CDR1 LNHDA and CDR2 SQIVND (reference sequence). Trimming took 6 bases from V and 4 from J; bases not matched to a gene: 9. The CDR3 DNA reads TGTGCCAGTAGCAAATGGGGACAGTTGTACGAGCAGTACTTC. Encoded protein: CASSKWGQLYEQYF. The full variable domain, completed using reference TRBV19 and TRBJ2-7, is DGGITQSPKYLFRKEGQNVTLSCEQNLNHDAMYWYRQDPGQGLRLIYYSQIVNDFQKGDIAEGYSVSREKKESFPLTVTSAQKNPTAFYLCASSKWGQLYEQYFGPGTRLTVT.

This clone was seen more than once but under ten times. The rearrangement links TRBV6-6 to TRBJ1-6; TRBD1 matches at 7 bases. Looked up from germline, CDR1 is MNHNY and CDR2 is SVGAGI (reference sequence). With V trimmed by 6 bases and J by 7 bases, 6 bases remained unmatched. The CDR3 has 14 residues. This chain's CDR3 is CASSRDSLNSPLHF. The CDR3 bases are TGTGCCAGCAGCCGGGACAGCCTGAATTCACCCCTCCACTTT.

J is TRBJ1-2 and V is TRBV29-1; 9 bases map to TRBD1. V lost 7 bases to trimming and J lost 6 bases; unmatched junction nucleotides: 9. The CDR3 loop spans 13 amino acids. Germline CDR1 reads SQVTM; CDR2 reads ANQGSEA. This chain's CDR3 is CSAVTGGGNGYTF. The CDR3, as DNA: TGCAGCGCCGTAACAGGGGGCGGAAATGGCTACACCTTC.

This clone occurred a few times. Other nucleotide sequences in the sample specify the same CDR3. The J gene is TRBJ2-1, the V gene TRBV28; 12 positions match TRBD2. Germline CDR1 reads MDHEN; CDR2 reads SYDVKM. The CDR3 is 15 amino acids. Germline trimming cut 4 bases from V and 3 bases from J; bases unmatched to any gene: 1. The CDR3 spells CASSSSGGGYNEQFF. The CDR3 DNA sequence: TGTGCCAGCAGTTCTAGCGGGGGGGGCTACAATGAGCAGTTCTTC.

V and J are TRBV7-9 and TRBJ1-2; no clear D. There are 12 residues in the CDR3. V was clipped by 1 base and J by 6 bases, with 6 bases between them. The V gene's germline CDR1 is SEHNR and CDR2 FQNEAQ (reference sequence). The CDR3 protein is CASSLGPNGYTF. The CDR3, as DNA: TGTGCCAGCAGCTTAGGACCTAATGGCTACACCTTC.

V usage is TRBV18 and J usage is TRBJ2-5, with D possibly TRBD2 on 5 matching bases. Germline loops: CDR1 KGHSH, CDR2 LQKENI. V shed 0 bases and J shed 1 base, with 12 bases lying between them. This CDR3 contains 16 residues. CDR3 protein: CASSPPLNGVQETQYF. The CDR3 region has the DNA TGTGCCAGCTCACCACCTCTAAACGGGGTCCAAGAGACCCAGTACTTC.

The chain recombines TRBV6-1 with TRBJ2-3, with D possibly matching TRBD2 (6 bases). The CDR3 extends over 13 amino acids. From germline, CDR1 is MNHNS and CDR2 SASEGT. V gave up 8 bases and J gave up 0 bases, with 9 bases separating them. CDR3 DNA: TGTGCCAGCCTGCGGGACAGCACAGATACGCAGTATTTT. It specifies CASLRDSTDTQYF.